The 5 T cell receptor beta chains reported below all come from one sample, sequenced in a study of shared clonotypes between healthy human individuals. Profiled with immunoSEQ multiplex PCR; TCRdb holds only in-frame clones, not every one. The sample contains roughly 450,000 clones, approximately 85% of which appear only once. Sequences were obtained from PBMCs. Receptors were obtained from a woman in her thirties or forties in good health. Some clones in this sample may be carry-over from other donors' samples.

This chain uses TRBV2 with TRBJ1-4; 8 bases align to TRBD1. Germline V gene data show CDR1 as SNHLY and CDR2 as FYNNEI. There are 15 residues in the CDR3. Trimming cost V 4 bases and J 2 bases; bases outside gene matches: 3. CDR3 protein: CASSVQGATNEKLFF. In DNA form, the CDR3 reads TGTGCCAGCAGTGTCCAGGGGGCTACTAATGAAAAACTGTTTTTT.

The CDR3 loop is CASSLSRGQNQPQHF. CDR3 nucleotide sequence: TGTGCCAGCAGTTTGTCCCGGGGCCAAAATCAGCCCCAGCATTTT. The chain uses TRBV28 and TRBJ1-5, with a weak D call TRBD1 (5 bases). V shed 3 bases and J shed 4 bases, with 13 bases lying between them. Germline V gives CDR1 MDHEN, CDR2 SYDVKM. The CDR3 covers 15 residues.

The genes are TRBV2 and TRBJ2-7, with 9 bases that match TRBD2. The CDR3 is 14 residues long. V gave up 4 bases and J gave up 2 bases; unmatched junction bases: 3. Germline assignment: CDR1 SNHLY and CDR2 FYNNEI. CDR3: CASSASGTTYEQYF. The CDR3 nucleotides are TGTGCCAGCAGTGCTAGCGGGACAACCTACGAGCAGTACTTC.

J is TRBJ2-3 and V is TRBV6-6; D ambiguous. Per the germline V gene, CDR1 is MNHNY and CDR2 is SVGAGI (reference sequence). The ends were cut back, 4 bases at V and 0 bases at J, with 11 bases in the middle. This CDR3 has 15 residues. The CDR3 DNA reads as TGTGCCAGCAGTTCTAAGGGTGTGAGCACAGATACGCAGTATTTT. It yields the protein CASSSKGVSTDTQYF.

This clone showed up just once. CDR3 in DNA: TGTGCCAGCAGCCAACTAGGGGAGACCCAGTACTTC. It codes for CASSQLGETQYF. The V gene is TRBV7-3, the J gene TRBJ2-5; possibly TRBD2 for D (5 bases). Germline loops: CDR1 SGHTA, CDR2 FQGTGA. The CDR3 has 12 residues. Between the trimmed V and J ends, which lost 5 bases and 5 bases, there was a span of 9 bases.